The source of this TCR beta chain is a study of T-cell memory formation after mild COVID-19. This CDR3 contains 16 residues. Per the germline V gene, CDR1 is SSHAT and CDR2 is FNYEAQ (reference sequence). Trimming pared 1 base from V and 10 bases from J, leaving 20 bases between. TCRdb re-called the 5' RACE reads through MiXCR, storing one row per CDR3 protein. In the table there are approximately 340,000 distinct CDR3 sequences, approximately 15% of which are singletons. V usage is TRBV7-7 and J usage is TRBJ2-1; no firm D call. The source material was PBMCs or a T cell subset sorted from them (not recorded which). This clonotype originated in a man in his late teens or twenties who had mild COVID-19 (a few samples of this study predate the infection). Cell type and time point are not known. The CDR3 DNA reads TGTGCCAGCAGCTTAGGGGTTATCATGGGTGAGGACGAGCAGTTCTTC. This translates into CASSLGVIMGEDEQFF.